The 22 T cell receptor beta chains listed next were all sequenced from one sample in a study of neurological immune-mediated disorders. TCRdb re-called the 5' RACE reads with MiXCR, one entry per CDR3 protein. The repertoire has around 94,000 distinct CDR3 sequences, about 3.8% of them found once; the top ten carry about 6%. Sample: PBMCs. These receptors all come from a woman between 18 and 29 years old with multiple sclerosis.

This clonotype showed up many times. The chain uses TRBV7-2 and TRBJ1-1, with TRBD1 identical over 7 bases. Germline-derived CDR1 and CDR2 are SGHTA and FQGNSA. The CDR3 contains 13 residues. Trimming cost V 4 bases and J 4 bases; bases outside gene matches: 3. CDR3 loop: CASSSQGGTEAFF. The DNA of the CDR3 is TGTGCCAGCAGCTCCCAGGGGGGCACTGAAGCTTTCTTT.

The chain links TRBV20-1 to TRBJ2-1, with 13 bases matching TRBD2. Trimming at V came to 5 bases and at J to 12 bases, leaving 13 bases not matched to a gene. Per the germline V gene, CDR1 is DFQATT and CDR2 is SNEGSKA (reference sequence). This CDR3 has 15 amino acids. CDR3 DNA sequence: TGCAGTGCTCTGAGACTAGCGGGGGGATGGGGTGCGCAGTTCTTC. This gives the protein CSALRLAGGWGAQFF.

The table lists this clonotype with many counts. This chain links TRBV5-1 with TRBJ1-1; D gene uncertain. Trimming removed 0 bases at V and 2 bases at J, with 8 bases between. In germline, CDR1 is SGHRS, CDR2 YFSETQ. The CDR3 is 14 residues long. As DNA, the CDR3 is TGCGCCAGCAGCTTGGGAGCTGCTAACACTGAAGCTTTCTTT. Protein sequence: CASSLGAANTEAFF. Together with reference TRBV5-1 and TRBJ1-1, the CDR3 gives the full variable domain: KAGVTQTPRYLIKTRGQQVTLSCSPISGHRSVSWYQQTPGQGLQFLFEYFSETQRNKGNFPGRFSGRQFSNSRSEMNVSTLELGDSALYLCASSLGAANTEAFFGQGTRLTVV.

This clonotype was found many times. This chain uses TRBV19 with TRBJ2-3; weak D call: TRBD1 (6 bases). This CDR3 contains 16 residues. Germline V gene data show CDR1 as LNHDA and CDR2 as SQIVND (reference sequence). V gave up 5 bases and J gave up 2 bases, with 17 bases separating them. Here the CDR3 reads CASSPPGHAPTDTQYF. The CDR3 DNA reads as TGTGCCAGTAGTCCGCCGGGACACGCGCCCACAGATACGCAGTATTTT. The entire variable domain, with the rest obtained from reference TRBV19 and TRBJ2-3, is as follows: DGGITQSPKYLFRKEGQNVTLSCEQNLNHDAMYWYRQDPGQGLRLIYYSQIVNDFQKGDIAEGYSVSREKKESFPLTVTSAQKNPTAFYLCASSPPGHAPTDTQYFGPGTRLTVL.

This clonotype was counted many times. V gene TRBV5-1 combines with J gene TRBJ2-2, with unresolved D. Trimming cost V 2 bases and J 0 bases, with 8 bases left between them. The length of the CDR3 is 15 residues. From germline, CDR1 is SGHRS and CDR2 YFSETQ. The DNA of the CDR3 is TGCGCCAGCAGCTTAAGGTCAGCGAACACCGGGGAGCTGTTTTTT. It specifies CASSLRSANTGELFF.

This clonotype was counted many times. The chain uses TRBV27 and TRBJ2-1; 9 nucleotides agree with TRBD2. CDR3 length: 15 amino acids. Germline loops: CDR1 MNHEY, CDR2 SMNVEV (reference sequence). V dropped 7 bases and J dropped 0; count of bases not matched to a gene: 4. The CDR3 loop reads CASNEAGGSYNEQFF. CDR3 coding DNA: TGTGCCAGCAATGAAGCGGGGGGCTCCTACAATGAGCAGTTCTTC.

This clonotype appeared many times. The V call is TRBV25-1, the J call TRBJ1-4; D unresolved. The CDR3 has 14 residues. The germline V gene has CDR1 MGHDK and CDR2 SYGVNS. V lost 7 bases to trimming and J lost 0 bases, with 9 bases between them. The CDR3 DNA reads TGTGCCAGCACTTCTTCAACAACTAATGAAAAACTGTTTTTT. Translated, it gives CASTSSTTNEKLFF.

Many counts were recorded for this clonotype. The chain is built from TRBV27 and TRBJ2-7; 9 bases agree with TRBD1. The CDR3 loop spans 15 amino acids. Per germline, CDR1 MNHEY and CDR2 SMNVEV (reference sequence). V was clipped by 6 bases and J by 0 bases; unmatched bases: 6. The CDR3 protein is CASSQGQGSSYEQYF. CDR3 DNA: TGTGCCAGCAGCCAAGGACAGGGGAGCTCCTACGAGCAGTACTTC.

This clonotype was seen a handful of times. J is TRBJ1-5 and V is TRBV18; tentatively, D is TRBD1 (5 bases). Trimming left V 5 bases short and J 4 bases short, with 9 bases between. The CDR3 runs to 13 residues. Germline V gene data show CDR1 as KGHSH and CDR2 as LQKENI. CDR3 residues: CASSGGENQPQHF. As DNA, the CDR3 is TGTGCCAGCTCAGGAGGGGAAAATCAGCCCCAGCATTTT. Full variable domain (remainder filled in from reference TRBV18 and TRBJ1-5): NAGVMQNPRHLVRRRGQEARLRCSPMKGHSHVYWYRQLPEEGLKFMVYLQKENIIDESGMPKERFSAEFPKEGPSILRIQQVVRGDSAAYFCASSGGENQPQHFGDGTRLSIL.

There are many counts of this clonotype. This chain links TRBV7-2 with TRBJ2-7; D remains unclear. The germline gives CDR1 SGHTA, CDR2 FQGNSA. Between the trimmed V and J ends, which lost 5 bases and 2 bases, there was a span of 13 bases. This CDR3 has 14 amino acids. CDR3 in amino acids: CASSRARPPYEQYF. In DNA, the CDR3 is TGTGCCAGCAGCCGCGCAAGGCCCCCCTACGAGCAGTACTTC.

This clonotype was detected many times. CDR3 sequence: CASSLEASQTTGRSGNTIYF. The CDR3 bases are TGTGCCAGCAGCTTGGAAGCCTCCCAAACTACAGGGAGGAGTGGAAACACCATATATTTT. The chain uses TRBV5-6 and TRBJ1-3; tentative D call: TRBD1 (6 bases). Germline V gives CDR1 SGHDT, CDR2 YYEEEE. V lost 0 bases and J lost 3, with 25 bases in between. This CDR3 contains 20 residues.

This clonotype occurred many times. The CDR3 region has the DNA TGCAGTGCTACCAGGGAGGGGAACACTGAAGCTTTCTTT. Its translation: CSATREGNTEAFF. The chain employs TRBV20-1 and TRBJ1-1; possibly TRBD1 for D (5 bases). The CDR3 has 13 amino acids. Germline V gene data show CDR1 as DFQATT and CDR2 as SNEGSKA (reference sequence). V lost 4 bases and J 1 base, leaving 10 bases between the germline ends.

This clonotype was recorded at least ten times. The CDR3 DNA is TGTGCCACCAGCAGAAAGATTACCGGGACAGGGGGCTCCGGGGCCAACGTCCTGACTTTC. As protein: CATSRKITGTGGSGANVLTF. The chain carries TRBV15 and TRBJ2-6; 12 nucleotides line up with TRBD1. Germline CDR1 reads LNHNV; CDR2 reads YYDKDF (reference sequence). The CDR3 length is 20 residues. V lost 2 bases and J lost 4; bases outside the gene matches: 12.

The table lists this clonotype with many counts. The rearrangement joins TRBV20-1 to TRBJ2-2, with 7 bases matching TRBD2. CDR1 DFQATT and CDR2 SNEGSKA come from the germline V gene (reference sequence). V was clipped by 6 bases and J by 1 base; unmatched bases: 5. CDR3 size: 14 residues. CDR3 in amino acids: CSAVGTMNTGELFF. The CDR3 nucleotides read TGCAGTGCCGTCGGGACTATGAACACCGGGGAGCTGTTTTTT.

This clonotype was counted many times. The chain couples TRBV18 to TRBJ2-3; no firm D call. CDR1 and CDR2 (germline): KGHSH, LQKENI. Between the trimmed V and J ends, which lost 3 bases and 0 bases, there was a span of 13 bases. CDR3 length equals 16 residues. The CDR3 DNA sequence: TGTGCCAGCTCACCCCTTCCAGGCCCTAGCACAGATACGCAGTATTTT. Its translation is CASSPLPGPSTDTQYF.

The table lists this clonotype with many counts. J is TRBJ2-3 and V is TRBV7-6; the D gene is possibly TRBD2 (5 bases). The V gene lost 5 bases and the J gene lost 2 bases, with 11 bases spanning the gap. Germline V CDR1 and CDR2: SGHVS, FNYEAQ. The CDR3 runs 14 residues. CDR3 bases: TGTGCCAGCAGCACGGGAACATACACAGATACGCAGTATTTT. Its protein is CASSTGTYTDTQYF.

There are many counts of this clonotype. CDR3 sequence: CASSSPGGGGPGREQFF. CDR3 DNA sequence: TGTGCCAGCAGTTCACCAGGGGGGGGAGGGCCTGGAAGGGAGCAGTTCTTC. The chain couples TRBV12-3 or TRBV12-4 to TRBJ2-1; D is perhaps TRBD1 or TRBD2 (7 bases each). V was shortened by 4 bases and J by 10 bases, with 26 bases between the two germline ends. The CDR3 covers 17 residues.

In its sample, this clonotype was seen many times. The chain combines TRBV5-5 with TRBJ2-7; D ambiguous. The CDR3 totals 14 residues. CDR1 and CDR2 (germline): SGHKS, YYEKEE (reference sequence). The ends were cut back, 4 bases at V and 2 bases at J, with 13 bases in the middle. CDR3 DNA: TGTGCCAGCAGCCCCCCATTAGGTCCCTACGAGCAGTACTTC. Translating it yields CASSPPLGPYEQYF.

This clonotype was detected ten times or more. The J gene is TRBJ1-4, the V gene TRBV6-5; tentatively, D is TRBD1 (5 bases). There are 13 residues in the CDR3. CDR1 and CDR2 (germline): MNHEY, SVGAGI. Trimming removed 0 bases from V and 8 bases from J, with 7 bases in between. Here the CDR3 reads CASSYSGGEKLFF. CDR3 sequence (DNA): TGTGCCAGCAGTTACTCCGGGGGGGAAAAACTGTTTTTT.

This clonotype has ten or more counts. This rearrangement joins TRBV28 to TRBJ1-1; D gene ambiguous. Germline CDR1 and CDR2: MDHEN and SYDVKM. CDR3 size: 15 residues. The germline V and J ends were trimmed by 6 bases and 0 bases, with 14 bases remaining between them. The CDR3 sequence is CASSPLREMNTEAFF. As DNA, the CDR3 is TGTGCCAGCAGCCCACTAAGGGAGATGAACACTGAAGCTTTCTTT.

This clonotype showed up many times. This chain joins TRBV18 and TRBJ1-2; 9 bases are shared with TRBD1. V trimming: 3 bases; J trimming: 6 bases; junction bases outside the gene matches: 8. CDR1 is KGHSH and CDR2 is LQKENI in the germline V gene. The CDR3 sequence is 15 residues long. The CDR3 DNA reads TGTGCCAGCTCACCGACGGGACAGGGTCAGGATGGCTACACCTTC. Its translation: CASSPTGQGQDGYTF.

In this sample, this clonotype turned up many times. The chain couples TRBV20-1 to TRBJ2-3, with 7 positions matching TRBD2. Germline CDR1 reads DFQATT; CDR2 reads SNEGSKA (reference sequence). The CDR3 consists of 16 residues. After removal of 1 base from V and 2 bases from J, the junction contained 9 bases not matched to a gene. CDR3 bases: TGCAGTGCTAGAGTTGGGGACTACCGCCACACAGATACGCAGTATTTT. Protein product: CSARVGDYRHTDTQYF.